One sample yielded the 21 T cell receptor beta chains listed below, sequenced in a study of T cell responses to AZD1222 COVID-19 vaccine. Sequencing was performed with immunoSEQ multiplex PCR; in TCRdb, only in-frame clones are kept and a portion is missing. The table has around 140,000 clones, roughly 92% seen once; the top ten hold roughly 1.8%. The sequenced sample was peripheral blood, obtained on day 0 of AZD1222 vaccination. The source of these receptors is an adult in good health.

CDR3 protein: CASSISGTAHYGYTF. The CDR3 nucleotides are TGTGCCAGCAGTATCTCCGGGACAGCTCACTATGGCTACACCTTC. This chain joins TRBV27 and TRBJ1-2, with 7 bases matching TRBD1. After removal of 5 bases from V and 3 bases from J, the junction contained 9 bases not matched to a gene. This CDR3 region has 15 residues. Germline values: CDR1 MNHEY, CDR2 SMNVEV (reference sequence).

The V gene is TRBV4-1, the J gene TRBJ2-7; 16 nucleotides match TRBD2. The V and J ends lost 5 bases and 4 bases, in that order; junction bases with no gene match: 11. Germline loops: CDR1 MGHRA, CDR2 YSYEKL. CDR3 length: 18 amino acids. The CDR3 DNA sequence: TGCGCCAGCAGCGAGGGACTAGCGGGAGGGTATAAGTGGTACGAGCAGTACTTC. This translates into CASSEGLAGGYKWYEQYF.

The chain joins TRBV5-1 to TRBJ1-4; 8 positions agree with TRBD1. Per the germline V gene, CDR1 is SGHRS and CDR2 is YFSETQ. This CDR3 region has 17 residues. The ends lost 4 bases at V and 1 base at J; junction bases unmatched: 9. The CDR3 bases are TGCGCCAGCAGCCGCGGGACAGGCGGGGGAACTAATGAAAAACTGTTTTTT. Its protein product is CASSRGTGGGTNEKLFF.

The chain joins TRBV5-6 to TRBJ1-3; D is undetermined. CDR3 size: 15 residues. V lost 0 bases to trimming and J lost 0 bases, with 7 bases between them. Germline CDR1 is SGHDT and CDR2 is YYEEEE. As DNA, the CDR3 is TGTGCCAGCAGCTTGGAGCCTATCTCTGGAAACACCATATATTTT. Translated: CASSLEPISGNTIYF.

This chain's CDR3 is CASNVDGGNTEAFF. The CDR3 nucleotides are TGTGCCAGCAACGTTGACGGGGGGAACACTGAAGCTTTCTTT. This rearrangement joins TRBV21-1 to TRBJ1-1. TRBV21-1 represents a pseudogene. The CDR3 spans 14 residues.

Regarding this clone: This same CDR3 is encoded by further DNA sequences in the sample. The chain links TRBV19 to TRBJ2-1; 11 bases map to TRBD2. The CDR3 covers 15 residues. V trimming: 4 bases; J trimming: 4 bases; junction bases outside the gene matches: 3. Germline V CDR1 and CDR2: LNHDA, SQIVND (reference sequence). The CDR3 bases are TGTGCCAGTAGTACGCTAGCGGGAGGTTACAATGAGCAGTTCTTC. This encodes CASSTLAGGYNEQFF. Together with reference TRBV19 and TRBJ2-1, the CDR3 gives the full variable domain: DGGITQSPKYLFRKEGQNVTLSCEQNLNHDAMYWYRQDPGQGLRLIYYSQIVNDFQKGDIAEGYSVSREKKESFPLTVTSAQKNPTAFYLCASSTLAGGYNEQFFGPGTRLTVL.

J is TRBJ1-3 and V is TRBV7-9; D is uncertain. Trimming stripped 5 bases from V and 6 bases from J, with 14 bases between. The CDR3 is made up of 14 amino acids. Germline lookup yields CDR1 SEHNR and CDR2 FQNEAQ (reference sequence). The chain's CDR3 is CASSALRGPNTIYF. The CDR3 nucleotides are TGTGCCAGCAGCGCCCTCCGGGGTCCAAACACCATATATTTT. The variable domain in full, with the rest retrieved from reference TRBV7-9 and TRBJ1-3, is DTGVSQNPRHKITKRGQNVTFRCDPISEHNRLYWYRQTLGQGPEFLTYFQNEAQLEKSRLLSDRFSAERPKGSFSTLEIQRTEQGDSAMYLCASSALRGPNTIYFGEGSWLTVV.

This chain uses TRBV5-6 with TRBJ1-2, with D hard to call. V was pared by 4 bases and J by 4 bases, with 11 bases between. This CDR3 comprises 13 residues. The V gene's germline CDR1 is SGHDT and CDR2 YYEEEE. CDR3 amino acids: CASSPTFSYGYTF. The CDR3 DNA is TGTGCCAGCAGCCCGACCTTCTCCTATGGCTACACCTTC.

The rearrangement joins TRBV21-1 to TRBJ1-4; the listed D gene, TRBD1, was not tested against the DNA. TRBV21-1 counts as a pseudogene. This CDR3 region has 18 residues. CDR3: CASSKAGTAPSTNEKLFF. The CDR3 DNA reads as TGTGCCAGCAGTAAAGCCGGGACAGCTCCTTCAACTAATGAAAAACTGTTTTTT.

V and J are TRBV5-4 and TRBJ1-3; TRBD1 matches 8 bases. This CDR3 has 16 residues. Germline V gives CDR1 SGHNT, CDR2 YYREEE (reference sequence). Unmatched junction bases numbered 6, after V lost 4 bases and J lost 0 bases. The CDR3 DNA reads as TGTGCCAGCAGCACTAGACAGGGGAACTCTGGAAACACCATATATTTT. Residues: CASSTRQGNSGNTIYF.

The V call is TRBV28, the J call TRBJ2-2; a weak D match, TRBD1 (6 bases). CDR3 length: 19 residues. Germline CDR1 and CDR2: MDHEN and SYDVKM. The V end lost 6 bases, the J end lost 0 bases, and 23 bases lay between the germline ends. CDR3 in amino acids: CASSRQDYSFPSNTGELFF. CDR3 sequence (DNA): TGTGCCAGCAGCCGACAGGATTACTCCTTTCCCTCGAACACCGGGGAGCTGTTTTTT.

This chain's CDR3 is CASSVATSGSGELFF. CDR3 bases: TGTGCCAGCAGCGTAGCCACTAGCGGGAGTGGGGAGCTGTTTTTT. The rearrangement joins TRBV9 to TRBJ2-2; 11 nucleotides align to TRBD2. The CDR3 has 15 residues. The germline V gene encodes CDR1 SGDLS and CDR2 YYNGEE. V shed 0 bases and J 8 bases; nucleotides not matched to a gene: 3.

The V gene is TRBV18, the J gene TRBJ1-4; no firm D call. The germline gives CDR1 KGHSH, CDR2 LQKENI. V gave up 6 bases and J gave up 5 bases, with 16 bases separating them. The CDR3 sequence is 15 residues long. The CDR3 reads CASSDTPSGNEKLFF. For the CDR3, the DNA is TGTGCCAGCTCGGATACACCATCGGGAAATGAAAAACTGTTTTTT.

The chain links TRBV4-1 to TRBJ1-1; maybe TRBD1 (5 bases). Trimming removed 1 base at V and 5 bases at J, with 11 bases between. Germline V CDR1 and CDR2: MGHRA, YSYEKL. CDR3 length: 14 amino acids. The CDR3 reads CASSQVRGGTEAFF. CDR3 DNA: TGCGCCAGCAGCCAAGTAAGGGGAGGGACTGAAGCTTTCTTT.

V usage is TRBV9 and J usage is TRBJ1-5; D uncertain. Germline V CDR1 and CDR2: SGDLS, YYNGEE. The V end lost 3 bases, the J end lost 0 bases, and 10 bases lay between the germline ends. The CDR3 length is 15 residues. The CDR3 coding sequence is TGTGCCAGCAGCGCTGACCCACTTAGCAATCAGCCCCAGCATTTT. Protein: CASSADPLSNQPQHF.

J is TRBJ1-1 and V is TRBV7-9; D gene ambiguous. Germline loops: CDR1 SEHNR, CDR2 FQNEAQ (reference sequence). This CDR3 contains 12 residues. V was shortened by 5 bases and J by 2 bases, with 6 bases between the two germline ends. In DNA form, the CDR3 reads TGTGCCAGCAGCCTCATTAACACTGAAGCTTTCTTT. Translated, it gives CASSLINTEAFF.

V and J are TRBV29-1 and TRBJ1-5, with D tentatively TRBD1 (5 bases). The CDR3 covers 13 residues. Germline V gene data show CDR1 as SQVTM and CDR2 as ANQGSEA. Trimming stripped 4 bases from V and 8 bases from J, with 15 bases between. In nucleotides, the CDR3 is TGCAGCGTTGCCGACAGCCCCGGGGAGCCCCAGCATTTT. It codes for CSVADSPGEPQHF. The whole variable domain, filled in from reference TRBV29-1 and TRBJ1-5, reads SAVISQKPSRDICQRGTSLTIQCQVDSQVTMMFWYRQQPGQSLTLIATANQGSEATYESGFVIDKFPISRPNLTFSTLTVSNMSPEDSSIYLCSVADSPGEPQHFGDGTRLSIL.

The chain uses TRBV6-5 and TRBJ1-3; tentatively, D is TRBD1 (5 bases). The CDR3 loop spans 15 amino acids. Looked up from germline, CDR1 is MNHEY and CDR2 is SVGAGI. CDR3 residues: CAGGGRTLPGNTIYF. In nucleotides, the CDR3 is TGTGCGGGGGGGGGTCGCACTTTGCCTGGAAACACCATATATTTT.

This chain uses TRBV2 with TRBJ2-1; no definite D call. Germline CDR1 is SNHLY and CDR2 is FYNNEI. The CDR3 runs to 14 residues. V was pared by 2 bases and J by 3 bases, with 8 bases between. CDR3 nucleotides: TGTGCCAGCAGTGAATCTACGGACTACAATGAGCAGTTCTTC. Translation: CASSESTDYNEQFF.

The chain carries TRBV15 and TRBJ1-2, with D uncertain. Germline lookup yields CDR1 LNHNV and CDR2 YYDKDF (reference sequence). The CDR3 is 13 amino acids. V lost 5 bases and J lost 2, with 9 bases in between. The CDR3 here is CATSPQENYGYTF. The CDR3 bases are TGTGCCACCAGCCCCCAAGAAAACTATGGCTACACCTTC.

The CDR3 bases are TGCAGCGCTCGGGACAGGGCGGGAGAAAAACTGTTTTTT. It yields the protein CSARDRAGEKLFF. V usage is TRBV29-1 and J usage is TRBJ1-4; 9 bases map to TRBD1. Germline CDR1 and CDR2: SQVTM and ANQGSEA. The CDR3 length is 13 residues. The V segment lost 7 bases and the J segment 8 bases; nucleotides outside the gene matches: 8.